This TCR beta chain was captured in a study of cytomegalovirus exposure and HLA in healthy donors. Findings of the study overall: Available immune exposure information covered CMV serostatus only. A previous analysis found most TCR beta V segments productive roughly 90% or roughly 30% of the time. When a later analysis was performed, an Asian-associated ancestry cluster reportedly had fewer N-insertions than the roughly 700-donor mean.

Germline CDR1 SGHRS, CDR2 YFSETQ. With 3 bases removed from V and 0 bases from J, the gap between germline ends came to 12 bases. The CDR3 has 15 residues. The PCR employed 60 Vbeta primers together with 13 Jbeta primers. Per the original methods: Roughly 12 million of 80 million or so unique TCR beta chains were shared, per a later count. The assay was immunoSEQ multiplex PCR, and TCRdb's table has in-frame clones only and misses some. V, J and clone size are taken as reported in that table, and D and trimming were inferred from the DNA itself. Among over 100,000 clones listed, over 65% were seen once. A word on this clone: Its antigen is not known.

The chain recombines TRBV5-1 with TRBJ1-1; D call uncertain. This clonotype was obtained from a woman between 40 and 50 years old in good health and CMV-seronegative. The sequencing sample was made of PBMCs. CDR3 sequence: CASSSGGSMNTEAFF. In nucleotides, the CDR3 is TGCGCCAGCAGCTCCGGAGGCAGCATGAACACTGAAGCTTTCTTT.